The clone carrying this T cell receptor (beta chain) was seen at least ten times. Its matching antigen is unknown. The sample comes from a study of T cell repertoires in cytomegalovirus infection. Study overall: Recently described HLA-C-restricted plus well-studied HLA-B-restricted CMV epitopes were used. Matching HLA type, along with CMV infection, was indicated by public TCR beta signatures. Broader study findings: Clonotype analysis showed dominance of the ex vivo response by HLA-C-restricted CMV-specific TCR beta clonotypes.

TCRdb redid the calling of the reads with MiXCR, one entry per CDR3 protein. The table records about 350,000 distinct CDR3 sequences, roughly 34% of them present only once. This sequence was found in a human donor in good health (CMV status not recorded). Some clones in this sample may be carry-over from other donors' samples. Sequenced here: cultured PBMCs, sampled from culture after CMV antigen stimulation.

The CDR3 DNA reads as TGTGCCAGCAGCACAACCGGGGCCGGCTACAATGAGCAGTTCTTC. Its translation: CASSTTGAGYNEQFF. The rearrangement links TRBV7-2 to TRBJ2-1, with D perhaps assigned TRBD1 or TRBD2 (5 bases each). The V and J ends lost 5 bases and 3 bases respectively, with 14 bases between them. Germline lookup yields CDR1 SGHTA and CDR2 FQGNSA. CDR3 size: 15 residues. The full variable domain, rest sourced from reference TRBV7-2 and TRBJ2-1, is GAGVSQSPSNKVTEKGKDVELRCDPISGHTALYWYRQSLGQGLEFLIYFQGNSAPDKSGLPSDRFSAERTGGSVSTLTIQRTQQEDSAVYLCASSTTGAGYNEQFFGPGTRLTVL.